This T cell receptor (beta chain) is drawn from a study of CD8 T cells in Susac syndrome. The germline V gene has CDR1 MGHRA and CDR2 YSYEKL. The CDR3 totals 17 residues. V lost 3 bases and J 2 bases, leaving 19 bases between the germline ends. The RNA, roughly 0.45 to 1 ug, was put through reverse transcription using random hexamers. TCR beta CDR3 was amplified by immunoSEQ multiplex PCR. This amplification extended across 54 Vbeta and 13 Jbeta segments. TCRdb ran MiXCR on the immunoSEQ multiplex PCR reads and lists one entry per CDR3 protein. This sample yields some 200,000 distinct CDR3 sequences, of which approximately 95% are seen a single time; approximately 0.15% belongs to the top ten. Study-level findings and limits: Across the total CD8+ repertoires, under 20 Susac-specific public clones were found. The CD8+ TEMRA repertoires yielded a few such clones.

On this clonotype: Antigen unknown.

Material for sequencing was CD8+ T cells from PBMCs. V gene TRBV4-1 combines with J gene TRBJ2-5, with D maybe TRBD1 (5 bases). The TCR sequence derives from a human donor with Susac syndrome. CDR3 loop: CASSHLLQTVGQETQYF. The CDR3 nucleotides read TGCGCCAGCAGCCATCTCCTCCAGACAGTGGGACAAGAGACCCAGTACTTC.